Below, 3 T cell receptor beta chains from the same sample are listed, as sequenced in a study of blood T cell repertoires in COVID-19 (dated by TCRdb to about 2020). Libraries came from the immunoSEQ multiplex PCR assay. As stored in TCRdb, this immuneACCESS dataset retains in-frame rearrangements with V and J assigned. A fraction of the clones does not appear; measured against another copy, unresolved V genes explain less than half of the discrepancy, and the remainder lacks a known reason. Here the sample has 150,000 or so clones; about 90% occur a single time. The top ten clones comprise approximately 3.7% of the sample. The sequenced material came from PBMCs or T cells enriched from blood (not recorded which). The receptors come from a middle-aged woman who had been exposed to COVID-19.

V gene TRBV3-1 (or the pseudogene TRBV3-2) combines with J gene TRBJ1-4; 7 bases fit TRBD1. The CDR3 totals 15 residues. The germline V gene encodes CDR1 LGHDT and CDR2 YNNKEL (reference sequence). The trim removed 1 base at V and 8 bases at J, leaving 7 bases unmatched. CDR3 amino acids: CASSQGQGGKEKLFF. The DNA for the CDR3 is TGTGCCAGCAGCCAAGGACAGGGAGGAAAGGAAAAACTGTTTTTT.

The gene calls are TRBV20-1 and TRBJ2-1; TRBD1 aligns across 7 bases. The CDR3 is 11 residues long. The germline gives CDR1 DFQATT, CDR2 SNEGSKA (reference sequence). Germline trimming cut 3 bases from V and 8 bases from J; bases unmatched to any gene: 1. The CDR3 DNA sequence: TGCAGTGCTAGTAGGGGGCATGAGCAGTTCTTC. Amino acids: CSASRGHEQFF.

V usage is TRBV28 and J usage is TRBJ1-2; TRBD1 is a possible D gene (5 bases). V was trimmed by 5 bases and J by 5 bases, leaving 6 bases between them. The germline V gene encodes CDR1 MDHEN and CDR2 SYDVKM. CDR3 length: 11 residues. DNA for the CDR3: TGTGCCAGCAGTCAGGGATATGGCTACACCTTC. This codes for CASSQGYGYTF.